These T cell receptor beta chains were read from a single sample in a study of cytomegalovirus exposure and HLA in healthy donors. The protocol was immunoSEQ multiplex PCR, while the TCRdb copy is restricted to in-frame clones and leaves out a portion. This repertoire shows fewer than 200,000 clones, about 85% found once; its top ten account for approximately 2%. Sequencing input: PBMCs. Receptors originate from a man aged 18 to 30 in good health and CMV-seropositive. Each CDR3 is given with its conserved first and last residue. D genes are given only for firm matches. Clone size appears in some rows only: once, few, many, or a class for an expanded clone.

DNA	CDR3	size	V	J	D
TGCGCCAGCAGTCAACGGGACATTCGTCCCAATCAGCCCCAGCATTTT	CASSQRDIRPNQPQHF	NA	TRBV23-1	TRBJ1-5	NA
TGTGCCAGCAGCTTAGGAGGGTATGGAGAAAAACTGTTTTTT	CASSLGGYGEKLFF	NA	TRBV7-8	TRBJ1-4	NA
TGTGCCAGCAGCCCGGGACTCTCAGAAGGCCGCAATGAGCAGTTCTTC	CASSPGLSEGRNEQFF	NA	TRBV7-6	TRBJ2-1	NA
TGTGCCAGCAGCTCCGGACACAGCCAAGAGACCCAGTACTTC	CASSSGHSQETQYF	once	TRBV11-2	TRBJ2-5	NA
TGCGCCAGCAGCTTGGATGCAGGGCTGAGCTCTGGAAACACCATATATTTT	CASSLDAGLSSGNTIYF	NA	TRBV5-1	TRBJ1-3	NA
TGCAGCGTCCGTCCCCTGACCATCGGAGAGAACACTGAAGCTTTCTTT	CSVRPLTIGENTEAFF	few	TRBV29-1	TRBJ1-1	NA
TGTGCCAGCAGCTTATATCTACCAGAAGGCGGGCCTGAAGCTTTCTTT	CASSLYLPEGGPEAFF	NA	TRBV7-9	TRBJ1-1	NA
TGTGCCAGCTCACTTGGACAGGGCTTGAACACTGAAGCTTTCTTT	CASSLGQGLNTEAFF	NA	TRBV18	TRBJ1-1	TRBD1
TGTGCCAGCGGGGAGGGACTAGATTCACCCCTCCACTTT	CASGEGLDSPLHF	NA	TRBV7-6	TRBJ1-6	NA
TGTGCCAGCAGCCACAACAGAGACTATGGCTACACCTTC	CASSHNRDYGYTF	few	TRBV5-5	TRBJ1-2	NA
TGTGCCAGCAGCCCGGAGTTTAACTATGGCTACACCTTC	CASSPEFNYGYTF	NA	TRBV7-8	TRBJ1-2	NA
TGTGCCAGCAGCTTAGGGGGGGGCGGGGAGCAGTACTTC	CASSLGGGGEQYF	NA	TRBV7-6	TRBJ2-7	NA
TGTGCCACCAGCAGACCCCCCAGTGGCACTGAAGCTTTCTTT	CATSRPPSGTEAFF	few	TRBV15	TRBJ1-1	NA
TGTGCCAGCAGCCCCGGGACAGGGAACACTGAAGCTTTCTTT	CASSPGTGNTEAFF	NA	TRBV9	TRBJ1-1	TRBD1
TGTGCCAGCAGCGCTCTCGGACAGGGGGACGGTGAGCAGTACTTC	CASSALGQGDGEQYF	NA	TRBV14	TRBJ2-7	TRBD1
TGTGCCAGCAGCTTTAGCGGGGGGGCCGATAATGAGCAGTTCTTC	CASSFSGGADNEQFF	NA	TRBV7-6	TRBJ2-1	TRBD2
TGTGCCATCAGGGATCCCGGGACAGGAGGAAACGAGCAGTACTTC	CAIRDPGTGGNEQYF	NA	TRBV10-3	TRBJ2-7	TRBD1
TGCGCCAGCAGCCCAAGCGGGACTAGCGGGTGGGGACAGTTCTTC	CASSPSGTSGWGQFF	once	TRBV5-1	TRBJ2-1	TRBD2
TGCGCCAGCAGCCAAGGAAGCGGGAAAGGTCTCCACGGGGAGCTGTTTTTT	CASSQGSGKGLHGELFF	NA	TRBV4-1	TRBJ2-2	TRBD2
TGTGCCAGCAGCGAAACTAGCGGGGGGGATACGCAGTATTTT	CASSETSGGDTQYF	NA	TRBV7-3	TRBJ2-3	TRBD2
TGTGCCAGCAGCAAAGGGAGGGATTGTCAGCCCCAGCATTTT	CASSKGRDCQPQHF	NA	TRBV21-1	TRBJ1-5	NA
TGCGCCAGCAGTAGCTTGGGTTTGGCCGACGAGCAGTACTTC	CASSSLGLADEQYF	NA	TRBV5-1	TRBJ2-7	NA
TGTGCCAGTAGTATAAGCGGGTCCTCTAACACTGAAGCTTTCTTT	CASSISGSSNTEAFF	NA	TRBV19	TRBJ1-1	NA
TGTGCCAGTAGTAATCTTAGGGACAGGGGTAGTACTGAAGCTTTCTTT	CASSNLRDRGSTEAFF	NA	TRBV19	TRBJ1-1	TRBD1
TGTGCCAGCAGCATTGGACAGGGCGACAATGAGCAGTTCTTC	CASSIGQGDNEQFF	NA	TRBV7-3	TRBJ2-1	TRBD1
TGTGCCAGCAGCGCTTCGGGACTCCAGAGCTCTGGGGCCAACGGCCTGACTTTC	CASSASGLQSSGANGLTF	NA	TRBV7-6	TRBJ2-6	NA
TGTGCCAGCAAGACGACAGGGGATACGCAGTATTTT	CASKTTGDTQYF	NA	TRBV6-5	TRBJ2-3	TRBD1
TGTGCCAGCAGGGGGCGAGGCAGCAATCAGCCCCAGCATTTT	CASRGRGSNQPQHF	NA	TRBV6-5	TRBJ1-5	NA
TGTGCCAGCAGCATATCCGCGCAGGTGGAGACCCAGTACTTC	CASSISAQVETQYF	NA	TRBV11-3	TRBJ2-5	NA
TGTGCCAGCAGCCAACAGGGTACGAGACGTGGGCGAGCTTTCTTT	CASSQQGTRRGRAFF	NA	TRBV7-3	TRBJ1-1	NA
TGTGCCAGCAGCTCTGACAGGGAATCTGGAAACACCATATATTTT	CASSSDRESGNTIYF	NA	TRBV7-9	TRBJ1-3	TRBD1
TGTGCCAGCAGCCGAGGGGGCTCTGGGGCCAACGGCCTGACTTTC	CASSRGGSGANGLTF	NA	TRBV6-5	TRBJ2-6	TRBD1
TGTGCCAGCAGCTTTTACGGGAGGACGAACACCGGGGAGCTGTTTTTT	CASSFYGRTNTGELFF	NA	TRBV5-6	TRBJ2-2	TRBD2
TGTGCCAGCAGCTCGCGGGGATGGGAAGGCACAGATACGCAGTATTTT	CASSSRGWEGTDTQYF	NA	TRBV7-9	TRBJ2-3	NA
TGTGCCAGCAGCTGGCAGGGCGGGGAGCTGTTTTTT	CASSWQGGELFF	NA	TRBV5-4	TRBJ2-2	NA
TGTGCCAGCTCACCGGGGACAGGCTACGAGCAGTACTTC	CASSPGTGYEQYF	NA	TRBV18	TRBJ2-7	TRBD1
TGTGCCATCAGTGACCCCAGGGGGCAGTACTTC	CAISDPRGQYF	NA	TRBV10-3	TRBJ2-7	NA
TGTGCCAGCAGCGCCCTGCGGGGATTCGATAATTCACCCCTCCACTTT	CASSALRGFDNSPLHF	NA	TRBV7-2	TRBJ1-6	NA
TGTGCCAGCAGCCCTCGGAGTAGCGGGGGGGCGTCTGATACGCAGTATTTT	CASSPRSSGGASDTQYF	NA	TRBV7-3	TRBJ2-3	TRBD2
TGTGCCAGCAGCAACAGGGCGGCTAACTATGGCTACACCTTC	CASSNRAANYGYTF	NA	TRBV6-6	TRBJ1-2	NA
TGCGCCAGCAGCCAACAGGGACTAGCGGGGGCCACAGATACGCAGTATTTT	CASSQQGLAGATDTQYF	NA	TRBV4-1	TRBJ2-3	TRBD2
TGCGCCAGCAGCCCCACAGGGGCATACGAGCAGTACTTC	CASSPTGAYEQYF	NA	TRBV5-1	TRBJ2-7	TRBD1